This is a list of T cell receptor beta chains from one sample in a study of response to subunit inactivated influenza vaccine. MiXCR, run by TCRdb on the RT-PCR reads, gives a single entry per CDR3 protein. The table has approximately 700,000 distinct CDR3 sequences, 15% to 19% seen once; the top ten hold around 10%. Sample: PBMCs from blood, taken about 11 days after vaccination. The receptors stem from a man between 50 and 59 years old who received an inactivated influenza vaccine. CDR3s include the opening cysteine and the closing phenylalanine or tryptophan. D genes are given only for firm matches. Size values are once, few and many counts, or a class for expanded clones, and some rows have none.

J	size	V	D	CDR3	DNA
TRBJ2-7	NA	TRBV6-5	NA	CASSYGAPRYGQYF	TGTGCCAGCAGTTACGGAGCACCCAGATATGGGCAGTACTTC
TRBJ2-5	NA	TRBV7-9	NA	CASSVNRGWETQYF	TGTGCCAGCAGCGTGAACCGGGGTTGGGAGACCCAGTACTTC
TRBJ2-3	NA	TRBV20-1	TRBD2	CSARRASGKDTQYF	TGCAGTGCTAGAAGGGCTAGCGGGAAAGATACGCAGTATTTT
TRBJ2-5	many	TRBV5-6	NA	CASSLDRQQGKETQYF	TGTGCCAGCAGCTTGGACCGACAACAGGGTAAAGAGACCCAGTACTTC
TRBJ1-5	few	TRBV6-2/TRBV6-3	NA	CASSYVGGSQPQHF	TGTGCCAGCAGTTACGTTGGGGGCTCGCAGCCCCAGCATTTT
TRBJ1-2	NA	TRBV28	NA	CASSRAGAGGYTF	TGTGCCTCCTCGCGGGCAGGGGCGGGTGGCTACACCTTC
TRBJ2-4	NA	TRBV2	NA	CASSERVLAKNIQYF	TGTGCCAGCAGTGAGCGGGTTCTAGCCAAAAACATTCAGTACTTC
TRBJ2-3	NA	TRBV30	TRBD2	CAWSVAGATDTQYF	TGTGCCTGGAGTGTAGCGGGAGCCACAGATACGCAGTATTTT
TRBJ2-7	NA	TRBV5-1	NA	CASRESGSLNMYEQYF	TGCGCCAGCAGAGAGTCCGGGTCACTCAATATGTACGAGCAGTACTTC
TRBJ2-1	NA	TRBV7-8	NA	CASSLVDNNEQFF	TGTGCCAGCAGCTTAGTCGACAACAATGAGCAGTTCTTC
TRBJ1-5	NA	TRBV10-3	TRBD1	CAIRSDRDGQPQHF	TGTGCCATCAGGAGTGACAGGGATGGTCAGCCCCAGCATTTT
TRBJ2-5	few	TRBV15	NA	CATSPRWGGQETQYF	TGTGCCACCAGCCCCCGCTGGGGAGGCCAAGAGACCCAGTACTTC
TRBJ2-1	many	TRBV3-1	TRBD1	CASSPLDRGNEQFF	TGTGCCAGCAGCCCACTGGACAGGGGGAATGAGCAGTTCTTC
TRBJ2-7	many	TRBV5-5	TRBD2	CASSLPAGVAGYEQYF	TGTGCCAGCAGCTTGCCCGCCGGAGTAGCGGGGTATGAGCAGTACTTC
TRBJ2-1	NA	TRBV4-3	NA	CASSQEAQEPYNEQFF	TGCGCCAGCAGCCAAGAGGCCCAAGAACCCTACAATGAGCAGTTCTTC
TRBJ2-1	NA	TRBV29-1	TRBD2	CSGGLAGPNEQFF	TGCAGCGGCGGACTAGCGGGGCCAAATGAGCAGTTCTTC
TRBJ1-4	few	TRBV25-1	NA	CASQSRGYTNEKLFF	TGTGCCAGCCAGTCGAGGGGCTATACTAATGAAAAACTGTTTTTT
TRBJ2-1	NA	TRBV4-1	NA	CASSQPGTEPGYNEQFF	TGCGCCAGCAGCCAACCTGGGACGGAGCCGGGGTACAATGAGCAGTTCTTC
TRBJ2-1	NA	TRBV27	TRBD1	CASRNIGTGAIEQFF	TGTGCCAGCAGAAATATAGGGACAGGGGCTATTGAGCAGTTCTTC
TRBJ2-1	NA	TRBV12-3/TRBV12-4	TRBD2	CASSLSGRIYNEQFF	TGTGCCAGCAGTCTGAGCGGGAGGATTTACAATGAGCAGTTCTTC
TRBJ1-4	few	TRBV10-3	NA	CAIRGGAVEKLFF	TGTGCCATCAGGGGGGGCGCGGTTGAAAAACTGTTTTTT
TRBJ2-1	NA	TRBV9	NA	CASSAPTSYEQFF	TGTGCCAGCAGCGCCCCTACTAGCTATGAGCAGTTCTTC
TRBJ2-2	NA	TRBV4-2	NA	CASSLEGGRFTGELFF	TGTGCCAGCAGTCTAGAGGGAGGTCGGTTTACCGGGGAGCTGTTTTTT
TRBJ2-5	many	TRBV28	NA	CSVGGAAETQYF	TGTTCCGTGGGGGGAGCTGCAGAGACCCAGTACTTC
TRBJ2-3	NA	TRBV7-9	TRBD1	CASSLISGGPGTDTQYF	TGTGCCAGCAGCTTAATTTCAGGGGGTCCGGGCACAGATACGCAGTATTTT
TRBJ2-1	NA	TRBV20-1	NA	CSASLQGLDNEQFF	TGCAGTGCTAGTCTACAGGGCCTGGACAATGAGCAGTTCTTC
TRBJ2-7	few	TRBV28	NA	CASSSLTTYEQYF	TGTGCCAGCAGTTCCCTCACCACCTACGAGCAGTACTTC
TRBJ1-5	few	TRBV2	NA	CASRLRSSYQPQHF	TGTGCCAGCCGCCTTCGGAGTTCCTATCAGCCCCAGCATTTT
TRBJ1-2	few	TRBV29-1	TRBD1	CSVKGGPSGYTF	TGCAGCGTTAAAGGGGGCCCTAGCGGCTACACCTTC
TRBJ2-3	NA	TRBV7-9	NA	CASSLWGPRTDTQYF	TGTGCCAGCAGCTTATGGGGGCCGCGCACAGATACGCAGTATTTT
TRBJ1-4	few	TRBV4-1	NA	CASSHLEGPEKLFF	TGCGCCAGCAGCCACCTTGAGGGACCGGAAAAACTGTTTTTT
TRBJ1-3	few	TRBV6-5	NA	CASSYWGDGGRSSGNTIYF	TGTGCCAGCAGTTACTGGGGCGACGGCGGCAGGTCCTCAGGAAACACCATATATTTT
TRBJ1-1	NA	TRBV6-2/TRBV6-3	NA	CASSLLGKNTEAFF	TGTGCCAGCAGTTTACTGGGGAAGAACACTGAAGCTTTCTTT
TRBJ2-7	NA	TRBV5-1	TRBD1	CASSSLRDRATTTGYF	TGCGCCAGCAGCTCGCTCCGGGACAGGGCGACTACGACGGGGTACTTC
TRBJ1-1	NA	TRBV4-1	NA	CASSPGPGLRAEAFF	TGCGCCAGCAGCCCGGGCCCCGGACTAAGGGCTGAAGCTTTCTTT
TRBJ2-4	NA	TRBV6-2/TRBV6-3	NA	CASSYPRMGKNIQYF	TGTGCCAGCAGTTACCCGAGGATGGGCAAAAACATTCAGTACTTC
TRBJ2-1	NA	TRBV7-9	NA	CASSSTSAGGSYNEQFF	TGTGCCAGCAGCTCAACATCCGCAGGTGGCTCCTACAATGAGCAGTTCTTC
TRBJ2-7	NA	TRBV12-3/TRBV12-4	NA	CASSPSTGTLDYEQYF	TGTGCCAGCAGTCCATCGACGGGGACATTAGACTACGAGCAGTACTTC
TRBJ2-7	NA	TRBV12-3/TRBV12-4	TRBD2	CASSLAPGGYEQYF	TGTGCCAGCAGTTTAGCTCCGGGGGGCTACGAGCAGTACTTC
TRBJ2-1	NA	TRBV12-3/TRBV12-4	TRBD2	CASRGLADSYNEQFF	TGTGCCAGCAGGGGACTAGCGGACTCCTACAATGAGCAGTTCTTC
TRBJ2-7	few	TRBV7-9	TRBD1	CASSPATGGARGYEQYF	TGTGCCAGCAGCCCTGCAACAGGGGGCGCCCGTGGCTACGAGCAGTACTTC
TRBJ2-7	few	TRBV24-1	NA	CATSDFRGQYF	TGTGCCACCAGTGATTTTCGGGGGCAGTACTTC
TRBJ2-7	few	TRBV7-8	NA	CASSPERSSASYEQYF	TGTGCCAGCAGTCCGGAAAGGTCCTCTGCCTCCTACGAGCAGTACTTC
TRBJ2-3	few	TRBV4-3	NA	CASSQNFGDTQYF	TGCGCCAGCAGCCAAAACTTCGGAGATACGCAGTATTTT
TRBJ1-1	NA	TRBV2	NA	CANGRDIAEAFF	TGTGCCAACGGACGCGATATCGCTGAAGCTTTCTTT
TRBJ2-1	NA	TRBV27	NA	CASSLPRSSYNEQFF	TGTGCCAGCAGTTTGCCGCGGAGCTCCTACAATGAGCAGTTCTTC
TRBJ2-5	NA	TRBV5-1	NA	CASKREQGRETQYF	TGCGCCAGCAAACGGGAGCAAGGTCGGGAGACCCAGTACTTC
TRBJ1-2	few	TRBV6-5	NA	CASSYGALGRYGYTF	TGTGCCAGCAGTTACGGAGCTTTAGGGCGGTATGGCTACACCTTC
TRBJ1-4	many	TRBV14	TRBD1	CASSRGQATNEKLFF	TGTGCCAGCAGCCGAGGACAGGCAACTAATGAAAAACTGTTTTTT